Following are 15 T cell receptor beta chains from one sample sequenced in a study of blood T cells in healthy people across ages. The authors ran a second PCR of roughly 6 to 12 cycles using a sample-barcoded 5' primer and a J-beta primer mix. TCRdb analysed the 5' RACE reads with MiXCR anew, one entry per CDR3 protein. The data show 600,000 to 850,000 distinct CDR3 sequences, roughly two fifths seen once. Sample: blood. The receptor source for this set is a woman in her sixties in good health.

The chain links TRBV3-1 to TRBJ1-4; D gene uncertain. The germline V gene encodes CDR1 LGHDT and CDR2 YNNKEL (reference sequence). The CDR3 runs 18 residues. V lost 0 bases to trimming and J lost 3 bases, with 17 bases between them. This CDR3 is CASSQEVARRSSNEKLFF. CDR3 sequence (DNA): TGTGCCAGCAGCCAAGAGGTGGCAAGGAGATCATCTAATGAAAAACTGTTTTTT.

The chain is built from TRBV29-1 and TRBJ2-5; D is uncertain. The DNA end is more similar to TRBJ2-7, so the J call may be wrong. Germline values: CDR1 SQVTM, CDR2 ANQGSEA. The CDR3 has 13 amino acids. The CDR3 DNA reads TGCAGCGGTGAGACAACCGGGCACTACGAGCAGTACTTC. Translated, it gives CSGETTGHYEQYF.

The chain employs TRBV20-1 and TRBJ2-3; D perhaps matches TRBD1 (5 bases). The CDR3 is 14 residues long. CDR1 is DFQATT, CDR2 SNEGSKA, per germline (reference sequence). V was shortened by 3 bases and J by 7 bases, with 17 bases between the two germline ends. The CDR3 DNA reads as TGCAGTGCTAGGAAAGGGGCGATCGCATATACGCAGTATTTT. This codes for CSARKGAIAYTQYF.

The chain joins TRBV20-1 to TRBJ2-7; D not resolved. Deletions cut 0 bases from V and 2 bases from J, with 14 bases between. Germline values: CDR1 DFQATT, CDR2 SNEGSKA (reference sequence). The CDR3 has 15 amino acids. CDR3 residues: CSARDRQQEPYEQYF. DNA of the CDR3: TGCAGTGCTAGAGATCGCCAGCAGGAGCCCTACGAGCAGTACTTC.

This clonotype was seen more than once but under ten times. In DNA, the CDR3 is TGTGCCAGCAGTTACTCGGCAGGGGTGGAGACCCAGTACTTC. This sequence encodes CASSYSAGVETQYF. The V call is TRBV6-5, the J call TRBJ2-5, with D perhaps matching TRBD1 (6 bases). Trimming removed 0 bases from V and 5 bases from J, with 10 bases in between. There are 14 residues in the CDR3. Germline V gives CDR1 MNHEY, CDR2 SVGAGI.

About this clonotype: At one end, the junction sequence differs from germline, possibly due to a read error. The gene calls are TRBV4-2 and TRBJ2-7; TRBD1 might be the D (6 bases). The CDR3 is 15 residues long. Germline CDR1 reads LGHNA; CDR2 reads YNFKEQ. The DNA for the CDR3 is TGTGCCTGCAGCCGTGCCGAGACAGGCACCTACGAGCAGTACTTC. This codes for CACSRAETGTYEQYF.

This clonotype was picked up one time. This rearrangement joins TRBV29-1 to TRBJ2-5, with no clear D. The J call may be in error: the DNA end matches TRBJ2-4 better. CDR3 length equals 13 residues. Per germline, CDR1 SQVTM and CDR2 ANQGSEA. CDR3 nucleotide sequence: TGCAGCGTTGGAGACACCACTGGGGACATTCAGTACTTC. Translated: CSVGDTTGDIQYF.

This clonotype occurred many times. The chain couples TRBV29-1 to TRBJ2-1; D gene unclear. Germline loops: CDR1 SQVTM, CDR2 ANQGSEA. This CDR3 spans 15 amino acids. Trimming pared 0 bases from V and 7 bases from J, leaving 16 bases between. CDR3 sequence (DNA): TGCAGCGTTGAAGAAGGGTATCTGTCTCCTAATGAGCAGTTCTTC. It specifies CSVEEGYLSPNEQFF.

The rearrangement uses TRBV5-4 and TRBJ1-1; D gene ambiguous. Germline V lookup: CDR1 SGHNT, CDR2 YYREEE (reference sequence). This CDR3 spans 17 amino acids. Trimming cost V 0 bases and J 0 bases, with 15 bases left between them. The CDR3 reads CASSLGTPRDLNTEAFF. The CDR3 DNA is TGTGCCAGCAGCTTGGGCACTCCCAGAGACCTGAACACTGAAGCTTTCTTT.

The CDR3, as DNA: TGTGCCACCACCTGGGATTCCGGGACAGGGGCCTACGAGCAGTACTTC. It translates to CATTWDSGTGAYEQYF. The chain links TRBV6-1 to TRBJ2-7; 10 nucleotides line up with TRBD1. Germline-derived CDR1 and CDR2 are MNHNS and SASEGT. Trimming cost V 10 bases and J 2 bases; bases outside gene matches: 14. CDR3 size: 16 residues.

A few counts support this clonotype. The rearrangement links TRBV27 to TRBJ1-2; 7 positions match TRBD1. The germline V gene has CDR1 MNHEY and CDR2 SMNVEV (reference sequence). The V gene end was trimmed by 5 bases and the J gene end by 0 bases; junction bases not matched to a gene: 3. This CDR3 comprises 14 residues. The CDR3 nucleotides are TGTGCCAGCAGTACTGACAGGGCTAACTATGGCTACACCTTC. Its translation: CASSTDRANYGYTF.

The genes are TRBV28 and TRBJ1-4; D is unclear. The CDR3 is 11 amino acids. Germline CDR1 reads MDHEN; CDR2 reads SYDVKM. With 4 bases removed from V and 8 bases from J, the gap between germline ends came to 5 bases. Here the CDR3 DNA reads TGTGCCAGCAGTTCGGCCGAAAAACTGTTTTTT. Amino acids: CASSSAEKLFF. Based on the CDR3 plus reference TRBV28 and TRBJ1-4, the full variable domain is DVKVTQSSRYLVKRTGEKVFLECVQDMDHENMFWYRQDPGLGLRLIYFSYDVKMKEKGDIPEGYSVSREKKERFSLILESASTNQTSMYLCASSSAEKLFFGSGTQLSVL.

V gene TRBV29-1 combines with J gene TRBJ2-1, with 11 bases aligning to TRBD2. Germline assignment: CDR1 SQVTM and CDR2 ANQGSEA. This CDR3 is built from 14 residues. DNA of the CDR3: TGCAGGGCAGCCACTAGCGGGAGAGGTGATGAGCAGTTCTTC. It codes for CRAATSGRGDEQFF.

The J gene is TRBJ2-2, the V gene TRBV12-3 or TRBV12-4; D unclear. Trimming shortened V by 7 bases and J by 8 bases, and 26 bases separated the two germline ends. This CDR3 has 17 residues. CDR3 protein: CASTLTEKYSGEGELFF. The CDR3 bases are TGTGCCAGCACCCTTACGGAGAAGTACAGTGGTGAGGGGGAGCTGTTTTTT.

Comments on this clonotype: A read error may account for a junction end that differs from germline. The rearrangement uses TRBV20-1 and TRBJ2-7; maybe TRBD2 (5 bases). The CDR3 covers 15 residues. CDR1 and CDR2 (germline): DFQATT, SNEGSKA (reference sequence). The chain's CDR3 is CSTRDAKGNSHEQYF. CDR3 bases: TGCAGTACTAGAGATGCGAAGGGTAATTCCCACGAGCAGTACTTC.